The following is a T cell receptor beta chain sequence with its context. Many counts were recorded for this clonotype. This receptor's antigen is unknown. Within one base of it there is no much larger clone, and no base qualities were kept. Taken with the paper, the label for treatment or condition translates to: allogeneic hematopoietic cell transplantation with graft depleted of TCRalphabeta T cells and CD19 B cells. The children who served as transplant recipients had been given grafts of TCRalphabeta/CD19-depleted allogeneic hematopoietic cells. The data were obtained in a study of T-cell reconstitution after alpha-beta-depleted transplantation in children (dated by TCRdb to between 2015 and 2016). With respect to the entire study: T-cell immune reconstitution after TCRalphabeta/CD19-depleted allogeneic hematopoietic cell transplantation in children was quantitatively tracked in the study by means of TCR repertoire profiling.

Library construction relied on PCR. The listed sequencing device is Illumina HiSeq 2500. Molecular barcoding was employed in the preparation of TCR libraries, with unique molecular identifiers being used to normalize TCRbeta repertoire quantification. TCRdb applied fastp at Q25 and MiXCR to the public reads, then kept only in-frame beta chains. Rows merge per CDR3 protein into single entries with the most common DNA and genes. This sample is represented by some 200,000 distinct CDR3 sequences; 7.5% to 9.5% of them were singletons. The ten largest make up approximately 34% of the sample. V was cut back by 6 bases and J by 5 bases, leaving a gap of 17 bases between them. According to the germline V gene, CDR1 reads ENHRY and CDR2 reads SYGVKD. The CDR3, cysteine through phenylalanine, is 15 amino acids long. Only the CDR3 region is kept as DNA, spanning 45 bases read in frame from base 1. Study-wide findings and limitations: The frequencies of hyperexpanded clones fell over the following months, and after one year, T-cell counts and TCRbeta diversity were mostly attributed to newly produced T cells. The apparently early recovery of alphabetaT-cell counts about two months after transplant reportedly depended on only several hundred rapidly expanded clones that came from non-depleted graft cells. In some patients, high TCRbeta diversity at day 60 was attributed to recipient T cells and intrathymic progenitors that had survived conditioning.

The sequence came from a male patient between 2 and 9 years old who had a stem cell transplant for acute myeloid leukemia, so the T cells may come from the graft donor. The sample here was PBMCs, mostly from graft donor cells, taken 360 days after TCRalphabeta/CD19-depleted stem cell transplant. The V and J segments used are TRBV10-3 and TRBJ2-1; the D element could tentatively be TRBD1 or TRBD2, as 5 bases agree for each. CDR3 sequence: CAIRPPGTPNNEQFF. The nucleotide sequence reads as follows: TGTGCCATCAGGCCCCCCGGGACCCCAAACAATGAGCAGTTCTTC.